The sequence of this T cell receptor (beta chain) was determined in a study of CD8 T cells in ankylosing spondylitis. A quantitative 5'-RACE method, one with molecular barcodes, was used to make TCR beta libraries. TCRdb reprocessed the 5' RACE reads via MiXCR and lists one record per CDR3 protein. The sample has approximately 300,000 distinct CDR3 sequences, around 7.6% seen once. The germline V gene encodes CDR1 SGHAT and CDR2 FQDESV (reference sequence). The CDR3 sequence is 21 residues long. The trim removed 2 bases at V and 0 bases at J, leaving 14 bases unmatched. Findings of the study overall: Peripheral blood held disease-linked clones only at relatively low frequency, and these were CD8+. Significant enrichment of disease-linked clones was reportedly seen in matched ankylosing spondylitis synovial fluid. Ankylosing spondylitis blood seemed to carry a telltale TCR beta motif made of under ten highly homologous variants.

On this clonotype: Its antigen remains unknown.

The V call is TRBV11-1, the J call TRBJ1-6; 9 bases match TRBD1. This clonotype was sampled from a male donor with ankylosing spondylitis. Input material: blood, either unsorted or a sorted T cell fraction (not recorded which). The CDR3: CASSLYLGQGMGSSYNSPLHF. CDR3 in DNA: TGTGCCAGCAGCTTATATTTGGGACAGGGTATGGGAAGCTCCTATAATTCACCCCTCCACTTT. The variable domain in full, with the rest retrieved from reference TRBV11-1 and TRBJ1-6, is EAEVAQSPRYKITEKSQAVAFWCDPISGHATLYWYRQILGQGPELLVQFQDESVVDDSQLPKDRFSAERLKGVDSTLKIQPAELGDSAMYLCASSLYLGQGMGSSYNSPLHFGNGTRLTVT.